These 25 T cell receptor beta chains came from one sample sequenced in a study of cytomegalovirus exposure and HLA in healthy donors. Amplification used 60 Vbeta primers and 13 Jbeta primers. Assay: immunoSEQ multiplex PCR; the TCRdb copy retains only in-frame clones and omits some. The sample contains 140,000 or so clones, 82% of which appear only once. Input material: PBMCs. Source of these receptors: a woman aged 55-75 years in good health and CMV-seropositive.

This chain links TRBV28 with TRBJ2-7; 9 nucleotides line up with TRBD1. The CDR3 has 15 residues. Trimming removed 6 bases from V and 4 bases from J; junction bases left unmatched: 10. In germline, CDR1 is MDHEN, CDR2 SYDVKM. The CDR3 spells CASRLQGALYYEQYF. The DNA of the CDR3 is TGTGCCAGCAGGTTACAGGGGGCGCTGTATTACGAGCAGTACTTC.

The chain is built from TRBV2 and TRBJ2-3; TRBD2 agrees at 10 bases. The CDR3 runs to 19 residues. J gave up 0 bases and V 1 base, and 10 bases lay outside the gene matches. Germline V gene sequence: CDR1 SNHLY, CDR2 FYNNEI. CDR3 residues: CASSEVWLAGVSSTDTQYF. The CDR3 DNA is TGTGCCAGCAGTGAAGTATGGCTAGCGGGAGTCTCTAGCACAGATACGCAGTATTTT.

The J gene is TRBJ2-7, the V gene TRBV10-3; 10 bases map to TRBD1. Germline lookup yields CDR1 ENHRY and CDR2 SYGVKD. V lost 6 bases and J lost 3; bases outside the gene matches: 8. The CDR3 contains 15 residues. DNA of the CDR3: TGTGCCATCAGAGACCCCGGGACAGGGGACTACGAGCAGTACTTC. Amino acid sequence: CAIRDPGTGDYEQYF.

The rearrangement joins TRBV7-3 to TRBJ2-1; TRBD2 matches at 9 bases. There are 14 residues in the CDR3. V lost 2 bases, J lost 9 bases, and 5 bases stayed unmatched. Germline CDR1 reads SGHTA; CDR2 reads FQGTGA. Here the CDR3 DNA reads TGTGCCAGCAGCTTATTGCGGGAGGGCAGTGAGCAGTTCTTC. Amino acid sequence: CASSLLREGSEQFF. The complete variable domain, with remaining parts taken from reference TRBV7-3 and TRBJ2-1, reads GAGVSQTPSNKVTEKGKYVELRCDPISGHTALYWYRQSLGQGPEFLIYFQGTGAADDSGLPNDRFFAVRPEGSVSTLKIQRTERGDSAVYLCASSLLREGSEQFFGPGTRLTVL.

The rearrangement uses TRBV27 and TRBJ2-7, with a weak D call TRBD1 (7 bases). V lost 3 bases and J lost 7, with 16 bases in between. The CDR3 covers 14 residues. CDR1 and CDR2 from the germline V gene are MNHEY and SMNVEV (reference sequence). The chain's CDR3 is CASSFSVRGREQYF. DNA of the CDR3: TGTGCCAGCAGTTTTTCCGTCAGGGGGAGGGAGCAGTACTTC.

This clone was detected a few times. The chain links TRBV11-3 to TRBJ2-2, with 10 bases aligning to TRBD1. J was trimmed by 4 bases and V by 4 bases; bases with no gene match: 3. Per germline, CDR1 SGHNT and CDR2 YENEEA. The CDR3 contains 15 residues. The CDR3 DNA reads TGTGCCAGCAGCTCGGACAGGGGGGTCACCGGGGAGCTGTTTTTT. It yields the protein CASSSDRGVTGELFF.

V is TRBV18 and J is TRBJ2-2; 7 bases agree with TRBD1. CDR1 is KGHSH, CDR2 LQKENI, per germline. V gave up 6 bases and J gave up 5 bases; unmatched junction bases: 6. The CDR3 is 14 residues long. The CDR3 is CASSKGAQTGELFF. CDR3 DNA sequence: TGTGCCAGCTCCAAGGGGGCGCAAACCGGGGAGCTGTTTTTT.

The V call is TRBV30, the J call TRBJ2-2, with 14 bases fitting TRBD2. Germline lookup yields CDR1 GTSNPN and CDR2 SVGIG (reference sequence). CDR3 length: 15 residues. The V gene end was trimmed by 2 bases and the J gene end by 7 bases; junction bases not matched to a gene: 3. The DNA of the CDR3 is TGTGCCTGGAGTTTAGGACTAGCGGGAGGCGGGGAGCTGTTTTTT. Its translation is CAWSLGLAGGGELFF.

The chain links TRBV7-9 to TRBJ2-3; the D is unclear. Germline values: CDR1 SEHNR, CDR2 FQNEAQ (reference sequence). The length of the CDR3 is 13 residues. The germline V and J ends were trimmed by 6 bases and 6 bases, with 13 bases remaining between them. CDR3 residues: CASRKELPDTQYF. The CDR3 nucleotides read TGTGCCAGCAGAAAAGAGTTGCCGGATACGCAGTATTTT.

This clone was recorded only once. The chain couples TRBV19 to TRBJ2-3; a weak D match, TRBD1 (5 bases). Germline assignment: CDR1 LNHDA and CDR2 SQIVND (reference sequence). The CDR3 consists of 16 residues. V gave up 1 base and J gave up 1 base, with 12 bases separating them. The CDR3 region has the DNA TGTGCCAGTAGTATAGGCCCCTGGGGCGGCACAGATACGCAGTATTTT. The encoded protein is CASSIGPWGGTDTQYF.

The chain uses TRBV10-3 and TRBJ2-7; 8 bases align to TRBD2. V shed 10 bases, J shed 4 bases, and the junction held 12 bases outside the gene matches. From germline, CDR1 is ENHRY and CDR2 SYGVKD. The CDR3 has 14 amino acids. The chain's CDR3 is CATTEAGVRYEQYF. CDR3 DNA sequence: TGTGCCACGACCGAAGCGGGAGTTAGGTACGAGCAGTACTTC.

The CDR3 is CASSSPGQRPTDTQYF. The CDR3 DNA reads as TGCGCCAGCAGCTCTCCCGGACAGCGTCCAACTGATACGCAGTATTTT. The rearrangement joins TRBV5-1 to TRBJ2-3; maybe TRBD1 (6 bases). The CDR3 covers 16 residues. CDR1 and CDR2 from the germline V gene are SGHRS and YFSETQ. Trimming left V 3 bases short and J 6 bases short, with 20 bases between. The variable domain in full, with the rest retrieved from reference TRBV5-1 and TRBJ2-3, is KAGVTQTPRYLIKTRGQQVTLSCSPISGHRSVSWYQQTPGQGLQFLFEYFSETQRNKGNFPGRFSGRQFSNSRSEMNVSTLELGDSALYLCASSSPGQRPTDTQYFGPGTRLTVL.

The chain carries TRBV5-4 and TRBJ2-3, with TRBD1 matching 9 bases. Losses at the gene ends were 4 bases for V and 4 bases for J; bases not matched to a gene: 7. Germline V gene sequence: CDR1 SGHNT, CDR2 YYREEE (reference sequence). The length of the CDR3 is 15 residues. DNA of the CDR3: TGTGCCAGCAGCGGAACAGGGGGCTCCGCAGATACGCAGTATTTT. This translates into CASSGTGGSADTQYF.

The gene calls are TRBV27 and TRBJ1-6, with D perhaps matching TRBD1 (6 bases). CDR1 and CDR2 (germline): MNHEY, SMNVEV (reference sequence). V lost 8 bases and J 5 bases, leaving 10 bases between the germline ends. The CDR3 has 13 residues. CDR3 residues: CASGGANNSPLHF. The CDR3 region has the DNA TGTGCCAGCGGGGGGGCAAATAATTCACCCCTCCACTTT.

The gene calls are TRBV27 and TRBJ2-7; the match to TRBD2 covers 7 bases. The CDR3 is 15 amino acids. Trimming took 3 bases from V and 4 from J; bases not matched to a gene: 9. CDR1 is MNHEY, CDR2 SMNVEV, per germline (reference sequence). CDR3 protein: CASSFSGRGVYEQYF. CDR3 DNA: TGTGCCAGCAGTTTCTCTGGACGGGGGGTATACGAGCAGTACTTC.

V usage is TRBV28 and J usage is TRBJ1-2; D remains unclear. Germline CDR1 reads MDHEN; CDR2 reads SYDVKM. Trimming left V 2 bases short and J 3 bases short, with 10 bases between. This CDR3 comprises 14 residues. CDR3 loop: CASSLRGMDYGYTF. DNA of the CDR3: TGTGCCAGCAGTTTACGGGGAATGGACTATGGCTACACCTTC.

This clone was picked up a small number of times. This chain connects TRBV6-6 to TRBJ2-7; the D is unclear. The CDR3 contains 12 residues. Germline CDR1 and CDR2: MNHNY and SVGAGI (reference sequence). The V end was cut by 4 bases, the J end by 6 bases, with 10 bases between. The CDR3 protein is CASSWAMVEQYF. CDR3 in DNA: TGTGCCAGCAGTTGGGCTATGGTCGAGCAGTACTTC.

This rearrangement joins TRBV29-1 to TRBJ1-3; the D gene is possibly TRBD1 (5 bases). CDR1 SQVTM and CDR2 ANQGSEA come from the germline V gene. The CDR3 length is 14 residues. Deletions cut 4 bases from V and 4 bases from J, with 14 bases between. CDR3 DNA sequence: TGCAGCGTTGCGGGGGGGGGTCCAGGAAACACCATATATTTT. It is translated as CSVAGGGPGNTIYF.

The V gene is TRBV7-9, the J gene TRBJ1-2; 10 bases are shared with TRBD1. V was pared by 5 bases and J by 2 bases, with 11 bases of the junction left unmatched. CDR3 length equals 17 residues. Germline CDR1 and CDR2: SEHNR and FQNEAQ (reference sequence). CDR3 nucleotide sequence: TGTGCCAGCAGCCAAGACAGGGGGCTAATGGTGAACTATGGCTACACCTTC. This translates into CASSQDRGLMVNYGYTF.

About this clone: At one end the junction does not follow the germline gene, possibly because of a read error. The DNA for the CDR3 is TGTGCCGCCAGGTCGGCAGCGCAAGAGACCCAGTACTTC. Translation: CAARSAAQETQYF. The genes are TRBV15 and TRBJ2-5; D unresolved. The CDR3 totals 13 residues. Per germline, CDR1 LNHNV and CDR2 YYDKDF (reference sequence).

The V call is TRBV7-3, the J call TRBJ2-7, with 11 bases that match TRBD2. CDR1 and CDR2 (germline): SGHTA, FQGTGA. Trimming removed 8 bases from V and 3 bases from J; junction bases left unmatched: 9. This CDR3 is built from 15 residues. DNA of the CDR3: TGTGCCAGCCGGGGACTAGCGGAAGCCCGCTACGAGCAGTACTTC. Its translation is CASRGLAEARYEQYF. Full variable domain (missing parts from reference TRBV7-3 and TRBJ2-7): GAGVSQTPSNKVTEKGKYVELRCDPISGHTALYWYRQSLGQGPEFLIYFQGTGAADDSGLPNDRFFAVRPEGSVSTLKIQRTERGDSAVYLCASRGLAEARYEQYFGPGTRLTVT.

The chain's CDR3 is CASGGLAAGHEQFF. The CDR3 nucleotides read TGTGCCAGTGGGGGACTAGCGGCGGGCCATGAGCAGTTCTTC. The chain joins TRBV19 to TRBJ2-1; 11 bases match TRBD2. CDR1 and CDR2 from the germline V gene are LNHDA and SQIVND (reference sequence). The V segment lost 8 bases and the J segment 8 bases; nucleotides outside the gene matches: 8. The CDR3 totals 14 residues. Supplemented by reference TRBV19 and TRBJ2-1, the full variable domain reads DGGITQSPKYLFRKEGQNVTLSCEQNLNHDAMYWYRQDPGQGLRLIYYSQIVNDFQKGDIAEGYSVSREKKESFPLTVTSAQKNPTAFYLCASGGLAAGHEQFFGPGTRLTVL.

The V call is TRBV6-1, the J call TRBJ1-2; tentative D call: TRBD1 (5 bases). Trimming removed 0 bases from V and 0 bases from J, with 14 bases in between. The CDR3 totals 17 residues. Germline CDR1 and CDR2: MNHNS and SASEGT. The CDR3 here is CASSEARVRGANYGYTF. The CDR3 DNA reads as TGTGCCAGCAGTGAAGCTAGAGTCCGGGGGGCTAACTATGGCTACACCTTC.

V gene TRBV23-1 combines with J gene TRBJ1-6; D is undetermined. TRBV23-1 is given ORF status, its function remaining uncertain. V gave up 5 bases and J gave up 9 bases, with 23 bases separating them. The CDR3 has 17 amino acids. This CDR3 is CASSANNRRGPGSPLHF. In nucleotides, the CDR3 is TGCGCCAGCAGTGCAAATAACCGGAGAGGCCCGGGTTCACCCCTCCACTTT.

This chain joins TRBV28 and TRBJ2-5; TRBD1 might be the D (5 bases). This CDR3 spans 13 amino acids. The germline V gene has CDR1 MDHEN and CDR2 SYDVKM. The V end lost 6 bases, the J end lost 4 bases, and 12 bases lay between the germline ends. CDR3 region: CASRVGRGETQYF. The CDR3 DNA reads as TGTGCCAGCAGGGTGGGGCGAGGAGAGACCCAGTACTTC.